This T cell receptor (beta chain) was captured by sequencing in a study of blood T cell repertoires in COVID-19 (dated by TCRdb to 2019 to 2021). A note on the overall study: The collaborator samples originated in the United States, Italy and Spain and spanned the acute and convalescent phases of COVID-19. The prospective study material was composed of cDNA or gDNA derived from T cells, B-cell-depleted T cells, or PBMCs. Deeply sampled blood TCRbeta repertoires from subjects exposed to, actively infected with, or recovered from COVID-19 were included in the dataset. The repertoires were released in a freely available public database intended as a resource for research on the immune response to SARS-CoV-2. The samples were drawn from the first 160 participants of the ongoing ImmuneRACE study and from some 1,300 subjects provided by 6 global collaborators. Nearly every sample came with metadata listing a de-identified subject ID, COVID-19 status, age in years and sex. Where available, HLA class I and class II types were obtained from metadata supplied by the sample provider rather than from assay-based typing.

TCRbeta CDR3 regions were amplified from genomic DNA using the immunoSEQ Assay, a bias-controlled multiplex PCR. The authors processed their data as follows. The number of nucleated cells in each sample was estimated from the amplification of reference gene primers within the assay. To quantify the absolute abundance of each unique TCRbeta CDR3 rearrangement, sequence reads were collapsed and filtered. For each sample, productive Simpson clonality was calculated as the square root of Simpson's diversity index across productive rearrangements. The source is immuneACCESS, and TCRdb retained only in-frame sequences with V and J called. Part of the clones is not carried over; for the studies checked, unresolved V genes explain less than half of this, and the remainder is unexplained. V and J calls and clone size follow that table, whereas D and trimming were derived from the DNA. The sample table records over 100,000 clones; roughly 82% of these occur just once. The leading ten clones occupy approximately 7.9% of the sample.

Each collaborating institution followed its own protocols to collect whole blood in K2EDTA tubes. Collaborator samples were shipped for TCRbeta analysis as frozen whole blood, isolated PBMCs, or DNA extracted from either sample type. V is shortened by 2 bases, J by 2 bases, and the region joining them spans 5 bases. There are 13 amino acids in the CDR3, from cysteine to phenylalanine inclusive. Only CDR3 DNA is held: 39 bases, read in frame from base 1. CDR1 and CDR2, looked up from the germline V gene, are MDHEN and SYDVKM. Beyond this particular receptor, the publication reports: The amount of clinical and demographic metadata varied by source and participant and was provided uncurated.

Notes on this clone: No cognate antigen has been identified for it. No base quality information exists; no much larger clone differs at one position.

The chain joins TRBV28 to TRBJ2-3, with the D gene too uncertain to name. This TCR was recovered from a woman aged 80 or older with active or convalescent COVID-19. The sample taken for sequencing was peripheral blood. The sequenced DNA is TGTGCCAGCAGTTTACCCAACACAGATACGCAGTATTTT. This yields the protein CASSLPNTDTQYF.